This TCR beta chain was found in a study of blood T cell repertoires in COVID-19. Profiled with immunoSEQ multiplex PCR; TCRdb holds only in-frame clones, not every one. The profile shows around 180,000 clones, 76% of them singletons. The CDR3 spans 16 residues. Between the trimmed V and J ends, which lost 8 bases and 7 bases, there was a span of 26 bases. The V gene's germline CDR1 is MNHGY and CDR2 SAAAGT. This TCR derives from a woman in her 50s with acute COVID-19. The sequenced sample was PBMCs or T cells enriched from blood (not recorded which). The rearrangement uses TRBV6-8 and TRBJ1-2; no clear D. This chain's CDR3 is CASGQDQVAWVGGYTF. The CDR3 DNA sequence: TGTGCCAGCGGGCAAGACCAGGTGGCCTGGGTAGGTGGCTACACCTTC.